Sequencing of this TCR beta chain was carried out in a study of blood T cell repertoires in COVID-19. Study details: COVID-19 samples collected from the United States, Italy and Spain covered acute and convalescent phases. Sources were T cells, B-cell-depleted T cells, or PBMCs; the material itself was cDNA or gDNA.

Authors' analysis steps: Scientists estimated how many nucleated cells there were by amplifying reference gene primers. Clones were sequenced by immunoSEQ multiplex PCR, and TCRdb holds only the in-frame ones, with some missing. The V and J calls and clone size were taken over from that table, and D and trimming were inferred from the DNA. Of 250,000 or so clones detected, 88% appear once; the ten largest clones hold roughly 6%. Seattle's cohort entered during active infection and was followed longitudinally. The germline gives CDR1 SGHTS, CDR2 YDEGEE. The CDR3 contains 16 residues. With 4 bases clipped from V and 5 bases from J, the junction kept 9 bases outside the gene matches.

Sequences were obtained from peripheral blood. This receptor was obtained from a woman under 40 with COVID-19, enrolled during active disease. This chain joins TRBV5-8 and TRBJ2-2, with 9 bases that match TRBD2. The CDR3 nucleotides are TGTGCCAGCAGCCCGGGACTAGCCGAGGGAACCGGGGAGCTGTTTTTT. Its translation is CASSPGLAEGTGELFF.